The clone carrying this TCR beta chain was detected only a few times. The antigen is unknown. This sample includes further DNA sequences coding for the same CDR3. Germline CDR1 is SGHRS and CDR2 is YFSETQ. J lost 1 base, V lost 0 bases, and 2 bases had no gene match. The CDR3 covers 15 residues. This record comes from a study of shared clonotypes between healthy human individuals. Terminally differentiated effector memory CD45RA+ cells were excluded by CCR7 positive selection of CD45RO-negative cells. Regarding the study as a whole: Of the naive CD4 clonotypes, roughly 5% were shared across several donors.

Several immunoSEQ plates received, in even portions, the genomic DNA of each subset. Clones were sequenced by immunoSEQ multiplex PCR, and TCRdb holds only the in-frame ones, with some missing. The sample has about 820,000 clones; more than 85% are singletons. The chain recombines TRBV5-1 with TRBJ1-1; TRBD1 matches 8 bases. Input material: naive CD8+ T cells sorted from blood. The receptor was isolated from a man younger than 40 in good health. The DNA for the CDR3 is TGCGCCAGCAGCTTGGTGGGGACAGGGAACACTGAAGCTTTCTTT. Its protein product is CASSLVGTGNTEAFF.